These 9 T cell receptor beta chains were sequenced from one sample in a study of siplizumab effects on memory and regulatory T cells. Data came from immunoSEQ multiplex PCR; TCRdb stores just in-frame clones and leaves some out. Of under 85,000 clones listed, over 80% are singletons. What was sequenced was Tregs sorted from blood. The origin of the receptors is a human donor in good health.

The chain carries TRBV18 and TRBJ2-5; TRBD1 might be the D (6 bases). CDR3 length equals 16 residues. The germline CDR1 and CDR2 sequences are KGHSH and LQKENI. V dropped 6 bases and J dropped 4 bases, with 21 bases sitting between them. CDR3 bases: TGTGCCAGCTCCTGGGGGCGGAGCACTGCAGGAGAGACCCAGTACTTC. Amino acids: CASSWGRSTAGETQYF.

The chain uses TRBV6-5 and TRBJ2-7; 8 positions agree with TRBD1. The CDR3 contains 12 residues. Trimming cost V 6 bases and J 6 bases; bases outside gene matches: 4. Looked up from germline, CDR1 is MNHEY and CDR2 is SVGAGI. The CDR3 DNA reads TGTGCCAGCAGGCGACAGGGGACCGAGCAGTACTTC. It encodes CASRRQGTEQYF.

The V gene is TRBV19, the J gene TRBJ2-6; 8 nucleotides agree with TRBD1. This CDR3 has 16 residues. V lost 4 bases, J lost 2 bases, and 4 bases stayed unmatched. CDR1 is LNHDA and CDR2 is SQIVND in the germline V gene (reference sequence). This CDR3 is CASSRQGKAGANVLTF. The DNA for the CDR3 is TGTGCCAGTAGTAGACAGGGGAAGGCTGGGGCCAACGTCCTGACTTTC.

This clone has just a few counts. The V call is TRBV9, the J call TRBJ2-7; D perhaps matches TRBD1 (5 bases). Trimming pared 3 bases from V and 0 bases from J, leaving 10 bases between. This CDR3 has 14 residues. CDR1 and CDR2 from the germline V gene are SGDLS and YYNGEE. The CDR3: CASSAQASSYEQYF. CDR3 DNA: TGTGCCAGCAGCGCACAGGCGAGCTCCTACGAGCAGTACTTC.

This chain links TRBV4-3 with TRBJ2-7; 9 bases map to TRBD1. The V gene's germline CDR1 is LGHNA and CDR2 YSLEER. With 1 base clipped from V and 4 bases from J, the junction kept 5 bases outside the gene matches. CDR3 length: 15 amino acids. The CDR3 nucleotides are TGCGCCAGCAGCCAAGGGCCGGGACAGGGTTACGAGCAGTACTTC. Its protein product is CASSQGPGQGYEQYF.

This clone was detected only once. This chain connects TRBV2 to TRBJ1-5; the D is unclear. This CDR3 has 14 amino acids. CDR1 is SNHLY and CDR2 is FYNNEI in the germline V gene. V lost 8 bases and J lost 9, with 20 bases in between. CDR3 sequence (DNA): TGTGCCAGCTGTTCGGTGACGAAGAGTTTGCCCCAGCATTTT. This codes for CASCSVTKSLPQHF.

The rearrangement uses TRBV9 and TRBJ2-5; D may be TRBD2 (6 bases). The germline V gene has CDR1 SGDLS and CDR2 YYNGEE. Trimming took off 0 bases at V and 5 bases at J, with 14 bases between the two ends. This CDR3 contains 15 residues. CDR3 protein: CASSVVGLATETQYF. The DNA of the CDR3 is TGTGCCAGCAGCGTAGTAGGGCTAGCGACGGAGACCCAGTACTTC.

The chain uses TRBV28 and TRBJ2-3, with TRBD1 identical over 7 bases. This CDR3 has 15 residues. Per germline, CDR1 MDHEN and CDR2 SYDVKM. V was clipped by 5 bases and J by 4 bases; unmatched bases: 9. CDR3 bases: TGTGCCAGCAGTGCATCGACAGGGATGGCAGATACGCAGTATTTT. Protein product: CASSASTGMADTQYF.

V is TRBV4-1 and J is TRBJ2-1, with TRBD2 identical over 12 bases. Losses at the gene ends were 5 bases for V and 4 bases for J; bases not matched to a gene: 3. CDR1 is MGHRA, CDR2 YSYEKL, per germline. This CDR3 has 15 residues. The CDR3 sequence is CASSSGLAGYNEQFF. The CDR3 DNA sequence: TGCGCCAGCAGCTCGGGACTAGCGGGTTACAATGAGCAGTTCTTC.